The rows below give T cell receptor beta chains drawn from one sample of a study of monozygotic twins with inflammatory bowel disease. From the 5' RACE reads, TCRdb lists one entry per CDR3 protein and no DNA. In total, the table holds about 300,000 distinct CDR3 sequences. Sequenced material: blood. Receptor source: a human donor with ulcerative colitis or Crohn's disease, or a healthy co-twin of an affected twin (not recorded which). Both conserved end residues are part of each CDR3.

v_call	j_call	cdr3_aa
TRBV24-1	TRBJ2-6	CATSKGGQGGNVLTF
TRBV10-3	TRBJ1-6	CASRITGTANSPLHF
TRBV20-1	TRBJ2-3	CSADHFEREGLGDTQYF
TRBV19	TRBJ2-7	CASSRQARGDEQYF
TRBV5-1	TRBJ2-2	CASSLVGQRNTGELFF
TRBV20-1	TRBJ2-7	CSASLAVALDEQYF
TRBV4-3	TRBJ2-1	CASSQGRPVNEQFF
TRBV9	TRBJ1-1	CASSARVSGPNTEAFF
TRBV4-2	TRBJ2-1	CASSQPLEVSSYNEQFF
TRBV6-5	TRBJ1-3	CASSYGPRSGNTIYF
TRBV6-4	TRBJ2-1	CASSEKTSGSNEQFF
TRBV15	TRBJ2-1	CATSRDAGNYNEQFF
TRBV7-2	TRBJ2-7	CASSTPGQGIYEQYF
TRBV7-3	TRBJ2-6	CASSQQGGGSGANVLTF
TRBV4-3	TRBJ2-1	CASSQAFGTYYNNEQFF
TRBV6-2/TRBV6-3	TRBJ1-5	CASSSTGGGNQPQHF
TRBV4-3	TRBJ1-6	CASSQGGTSSRNSPLHF
TRBV11-3	TRBJ1-3	CASSSGPRGSGNTIYF
TRBV18	TRBJ2-1	CASSPSGASYNEQFF
TRBV10-3	TRBJ1-2	CATFPWVGTGVIGNYGYTF
TRBV5-4	TRBJ2-7	CASSLGRQVKGISSYEQYF
TRBV7-2	TRBJ2-3	CASSPTGLPSTDTQYF
TRBV15	TRBJ2-3	CATSRERQGGDTQYF
TRBV5-4	TRBJ2-2	CASSLDGKNTGELFF
TRBV10-3	TRBJ2-2	CATASGGPRGTGELFF
TRBV12-3/TRBV12-4	TRBJ2-1	CASSPAGREQFF
TRBV28	TRBJ2-5	CASSPSGQGAKTQYF
TRBV28	TRBJ2-7	CASTRRGYEQYF
TRBV7-9	TRBJ2-4	CASSPGRVSGIQYF
TRBV24-1	TRBJ1-5	CATSDSSTGTQPQHF
TRBV28	TRBJ2-3	CASEGSTDTQYF
TRBV7-6	TRBJ2-5	CASRSPVRGLAGGNQETQYF
TRBV29-1	TRBJ2-7	CSVYGDTAYEQYF
TRBV20-1	TRBJ2-7	CSVRGGGSSYEQYF
TRBV14	TRBJ2-1	CASSQELAALEQFF
TRBV10-2	TRBJ2-2	CAIIPRGTSGNTGELFF
TRBV5-1	TRBJ1-2	CASSWTGATSYGYTF
TRBV6-5	TRBJ1-2	CATHRGYYGYTF
TRBV6-2/TRBV6-3	TRBJ2-1	CASSNPDPKIYNEQFF
TRBV7-2	TRBJ2-7	CASSVDHYEQYF
TRBV20-1	TRBJ2-1	CSAPLAGSYNEQFF
TRBV4-2	TRBJ2-7	CASRRDNPPYEQYF
TRBV5-6	TRBJ2-1	CASSLEGFRDSYNEQFF
TRBV15	TRBJ2-1	CATSRVLNEQFF
TRBV12-3/TRBV12-4	TRBJ2-5	CASRSMTSGAETQYF
TRBV7-8	TRBJ1-5	CASSLWDQPQHF
TRBV20-1	TRBJ2-6	CSAREDGSPSYVLTF
TRBV27	TRBJ2-7	CASSLFLAGVHEQYF
TRBV15	TRBJ1-3	CATSRDQGGGNTIYF
TRBV28	TRBJ2-7	CASRPGPSRYEQYF
TRBV12-3/TRBV12-4	TRBJ2-3	CASSSTSLEYF
TRBV12-3/TRBV12-4	TRBJ2-1	CASSSQNEQFF
TRBV12-3/TRBV12-4	TRBJ1-1	CASSLNPRRDTEAFF
TRBV5-6	TRBJ2-5	CASSKSPGLPRGTQYF
TRBV6-2/TRBV6-3	TRBJ2-7	CASKQDRSSTEQYF
TRBV18	TRBJ2-7	CASSPTGTGGHEQYF
TRBV10-1	TRBJ2-2	CASRSGSDTGELFF
TRBV6-5	TRBJ2-7	CASSYSRQGISYEQYF
TRBV27	TRBJ2-3	CASRRTSGVAVKDTQYF
TRBV7-2	TRBJ2-7	CASSFTGPAYEQYF